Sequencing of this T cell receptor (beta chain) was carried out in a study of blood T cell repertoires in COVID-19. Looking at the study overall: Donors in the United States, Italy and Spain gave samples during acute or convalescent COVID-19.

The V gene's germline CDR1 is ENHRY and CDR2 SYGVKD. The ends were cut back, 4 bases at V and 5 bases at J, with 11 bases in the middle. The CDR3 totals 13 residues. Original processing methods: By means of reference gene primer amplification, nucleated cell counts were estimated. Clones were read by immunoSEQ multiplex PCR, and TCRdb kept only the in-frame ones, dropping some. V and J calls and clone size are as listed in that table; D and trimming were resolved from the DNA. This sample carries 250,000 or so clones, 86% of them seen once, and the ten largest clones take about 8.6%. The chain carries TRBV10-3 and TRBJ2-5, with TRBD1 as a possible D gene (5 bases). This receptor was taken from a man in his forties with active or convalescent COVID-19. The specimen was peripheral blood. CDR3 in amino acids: CAISGDSLETQYF. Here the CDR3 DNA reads TGTGCCATCAGTGGAGACAGCCTGGAGACCCAGTACTTC.